This T cell receptor (beta chain) stems from a study of Graves' ophthalmopathy and Graves' hyperthyroidism. General study findings and limits: Blood samples also showed most expanded thyroid clonotypes exceeding 0.001 frequency.

Scientists amplified the TCR beta CDR3 regions from RNA transcripts. A first-round RT-PCR used HTBI primers, followed by a second-round multiplex PCR. TCRdb analysed the multiplex PCR reads with MiXCR anew, one entry per CDR3 protein. The sample yields some 160,000 distinct CDR3 sequences, about two fifths seen once. This clonotype was picked up many times. Antigen specificity is unknown. In germline, CDR1 is LNHDA, CDR2 SQIVND (reference sequence). V lost 5 bases, J lost 4 bases, and 13 bases stayed unmatched. The CDR3 is 16 amino acids. The sequence came from a man aged 25-45 years with Graves' ophthalmopathy. This chain connects TRBV19 to TRBJ2-7; 8 nucleotides line up with TRBD2. Sample: peripheral blood. This chain's CDR3 is CASSPGGTSLGYEQYF. The CDR3 coding sequence is TGTGCCAGTAGTCCGGGGGGGACTTCCCTCGGGTACGAGCAGTACTTC.